These T cell receptor beta chains were read from a single sample in a study of CD8 T cells in ankylosing spondylitis. TCRdb itself ran the 5' RACE reads through MiXCR, one entry per CDR3 protein. The table records roughly 350,000 distinct CDR3 sequences, roughly 8% of them present only once. The sample consisted of blood, either unsorted or a sorted T cell fraction (not recorded which). Receptor source: a male donor with ankylosing spondylitis. Each CDR3 is given with its conserved first and last residue. A D gene is named only where the DNA matches it firmly. Expanded clones get a size class; other rows say once, few or many, or leave the size out.

clone_size	v_call	d_call	j_call	cdr3_aa	cdr3_nt
few	TRBV10-3	NA	TRBJ2-2	CAISPAGELFF	TGTGCCATCAGTCCCGCGGGGGAGCTGTTTTTT
few	TRBV29-1	NA	TRBJ1-2	CSVGKLLIGDGYTF	TGCAGCGTTGGGAAACTCCTCATCGGGGATGGCTACACCTTC
NA	TRBV5-4	TRBD2	TRBJ2-3	CASSLLGPSGFPDTQYF	TGTGCCAGCAGCTTGCTAGGTCCTAGCGGGTTTCCAGATACGCAGTATTTT
many	TRBV5-1	TRBD1	TRBJ1-1	CASSLLGTVNTEAFF	TGCGCCAGCAGCTTGCTCGGGACAGTGAACACTGAAGCTTTCTTT
once	TRBV12-3/TRBV12-4	NA	TRBJ2-7	CASSLQYGEQYF	TGTGCCAGCAGTTTGCAATATGGCGAGCAGTACTTC
few	TRBV12-3/TRBV12-4	NA	TRBJ2-1	CASSLGTMGFDEQFF	TGTGCCAGCAGTTTGGGGACGATGGGTTTCGATGAGCAGTTCTTC
NA	TRBV20-1	NA	TRBJ2-3	CSANSGSTDTQYF	TGCAGTGCTAATAGCGGCAGCACAGATACGCAGTATTTT
many	TRBV3-1	NA	TRBJ2-2	CASSQVFQGELFF	TGTGCCAGCAGCCAAGTTTTTCAAGGGGAGCTGTTTTTT
few	TRBV6-1	NA	TRBJ1-4	CATSAAGGDEKLFF	TGTGCCACCTCGGCTGCGGGCGGAGACGAAAAACTGTTTTTT
NA	TRBV7-2	NA	TRBJ2-7	CASSGLTQQYF	TGTGCCAGCAGCGGACTGACCCAGCAGTACTTC
NA	TRBV9	NA	TRBJ1-1	CASSTHRAGTEAFF	TGTGCCAGCAGCACCCACCGTGCGGGAACCGAAGCTTTCTTT
few	TRBV7-2	NA	TRBJ2-1	CASSLSQFRGSYNEQFF	TGTGCCAGCAGCTTATCCCAGTTCCGGGGCTCCTACAATGAGCAGTTCTTC
NA	TRBV24-1	NA	TRBJ2-1	CATSDLSSNEQFF	TGTGCCACCAGTGATTTAAGCAGCAATGAGCAGTTCTTC
NA	TRBV7-9	NA	TRBJ2-2	CASSLASPGQNTGELFF	TGTGCCAGCAGCTTGGCCTCTCCGGGCCAAAACACCGGGGAGCTGTTTTTT
NA	TRBV6-1	NA	TRBJ2-5	CASSEAAGETQYF	TGTGCCAGCAGTGAAGCGGCAGGGGAGACCCAGTACTTC
few	TRBV19	NA	TRBJ2-1	CASSTGVGGGGYNEQFF	TGTGCCAGTAGTACTGGCGTGGGGGGCGGAGGTTACAATGAGCAGTTCTTC
few	TRBV9	NA	TRBJ1-1	CASSATGWSDTEAFF	TGTGCCAGCAGCGCCACAGGTTGGTCGGACACTGAAGCTTTCTTT
NA	TRBV11-1	TRBD1	TRBJ1-1	CASSTGQGGTEAFF	TGTGCCAGCAGCACAGGACAGGGAGGAACTGAAGCTTTCTTT
NA	TRBV27	TRBD2	TRBJ2-5	CASSSLLAGAKETQYF	TGTGCCAGCAGTTCATTACTAGCGGGAGCGAAGGAGACCCAGTACTTC
NA	TRBV7-9	TRBD2	TRBJ2-7	CASSPEREGRYF	TGTGCCAGCAGCCCCGAGAGGGAGGGGCGGTACTTC
NA	TRBV28	NA	TRBJ2-4	CASSPTTGRPKNIQYF	TGTGCCAGCAGTCCAACGACGGGACGGCCCAAAAACATTCAGTACTTC
many	TRBV5-1	TRBD1	TRBJ1-2	CASSWTQGANGYTF	TGCGCCAGCAGCTGGACACAGGGGGCGAATGGCTACACCTTC
few	TRBV27	NA	TRBJ2-1	CASSLSFVSYNEQFF	TGTGCCAGCAGCCTGTCGTTCGTCTCCTACAATGAGCAGTTCTTC
few	TRBV10-3	TRBD1	TRBJ2-3	CAISEGTASTDTQYF	TGTGCCATCAGTGAAGGGACAGCAAGCACAGATACGCAGTATTTT
few	TRBV20-1	NA	TRBJ1-6	CSARDPNSPLHF	TGCAGTGCTAGAGATCCTAATTCACCCCTCCACTTT
many	TRBV29-1	TRBD1	TRBJ1-1	CSAAPDRDTEAFF	TGCAGCGCCGCGCCGGACAGGGACACTGAAGCTTTCTTT
many	TRBV9	TRBD2	TRBJ2-1	CASSVARGTRGQEQFF	TGTGCCAGCAGCGTAGCGAGAGGGACTAGAGGGCAGGAGCAGTTCTTC
many	TRBV15	NA	TRBJ2-5	CATSVSLIGWDHQYF	TGTGCCACCAGCGTTTCCTTAATTGGTTGGGACCACCAGTACTTC
many	TRBV29-1	TRBD1	TRBJ2-3	CSVEDRSGGLDTQYF	TGCAGCGTTGAAGATCGCTCAGGGGGCTTAGATACGCAGTATTTT
NA	TRBV12-3/TRBV12-4	NA	TRBJ1-1	CASSLWQNTEAFF	TGTGCCAGCAGTTTATGGCAAAACACTGAAGCTTTCTTT
NA	TRBV29-1	TRBD1	TRBJ2-5	CSVERTGGVETQYF	TGCAGCGTTGAAAGGACAGGGGGCGTGGAGACCCAGTACTTC
NA	TRBV29-1	TRBD1	TRBJ2-5	CSADRAGVETQYF	TGCAGCGCCGACAGGGCTGGGGTAGAGACCCAGTACTTC
NA	TRBV12-3/TRBV12-4	NA	TRBJ2-3	CASSSLGTPTLSGTQYF	TGTGCCAGCAGTTCGCTCGGGACACCCACGTTATCTGGTACGCAGTATTTT
few	TRBV4-2	NA	TRBJ1-5	CASSQDHNQPQHF	TGTGCCAGCAGCCAAGATCATAATCAGCCCCAGCATTTT
NA	TRBV5-5	TRBD2	TRBJ2-1	CASSLGLAGRSYNEQFF	TGTGCCAGCAGCCTGGGACTAGCGGGTAGGAGCTACAATGAGCAGTTCTTC
few	TRBV7-8	TRBD2	TRBJ2-3	CASSLVSGTRTDTQYF	TGTGCCAGCAGCTTGGTTAGCGGGACCCGCACAGATACGCAGTATTTT
few	TRBV2	NA	TRBJ2-7	CASSDFLGVSYEQYF	TGTGCCAGCAGTGATTTCTTAGGGGTCTCCTACGAGCAGTACTTC
NA	TRBV9	NA	TRBJ2-7	CASSDGGEQYF	TGTGCCAGCAGCGACGGGGGAGAGCAGTACTTC
few	TRBV5-1	TRBD2	TRBJ2-1	CASSGGLAGVTGSYNEQFF	TGCGCCAGCAGCGGGGGACTAGCGGGAGTAACGGGATCCTACAATGAGCAGTTCTTC
NA	TRBV7-9	TRBD2	TRBJ2-3	CASRGGAGVEDTQYF	TGTGCCAGCAGAGGTGGGGCGGGAGTTGAAGATACGCAGTATTTT
many	TRBV4-2	TRBD2	TRBJ2-2	CASSLWTSGGNTGELFF	TGTGCCAGCAGCCTGTGGACTAGCGGAGGGAACACCGGGGAGCTGTTTTTT
many	TRBV20-1	NA	TRBJ2-3	CSASLQGTQYF	TGCAGTGCTAGCTTACAGGGTACGCAGTATTTT
few	TRBV27	NA	TRBJ1-2	CASSTSFSGFYGYTF	TGTGCCAGCAGTACCTCCTTCAGCGGGTTCTATGGCTACACCTTC
NA	TRBV6-2/TRBV6-3	TRBD1	TRBJ2-5	CATWTGGMEETQYF	TGTGCCACTTGGACAGGGGGCATGGAAGAGACCCAGTACTTC
few	TRBV7-9	NA	TRBJ2-1	CASSFGVVQFF	TGTGCCAGCAGCTTTGGGGTTGTGCAGTTCTTC
many	TRBV2	TRBD2	TRBJ2-3	CASSSGTSGIDTDTQYF	TGTGCCAGCAGTTCCGGGACTAGCGGGATTGACACAGATACGCAGTATTTT
NA	TRBV5-1	NA	TRBJ1-2	CASSPTLNYGYTF	TGCGCCAGCAGCCCGACACTAAACTATGGCTACACCTTC
NA	TRBV7-8	NA	TRBJ2-1	CASSPLTVLEQFF	TGTGCCAGCAGCCCACTGACAGTTCTTGAGCAGTTCTTC
NA	TRBV20-1	NA	TRBJ2-1	CSAVGYNEQFF	TGCAGTGCTGTCGGCTACAATGAGCAGTTCTTC
many	TRBV12-3/TRBV12-4	NA	TRBJ2-3	CASSWGTSTDTQYF	TGTGCCAGCAGTTGGGGAACAAGCACAGATACGCAGTATTTT
NA	TRBV12-3/TRBV12-4	NA	TRBJ2-1	CASSLGGKRKSSYNEQFF	TGTGCCAGCAGTTTAGGGGGGAAGCGGAAGAGCTCCTACAATGAGCAGTTCTTC
few	TRBV12-3/TRBV12-4	NA	TRBJ1-1	CASSLGTRAFF	TGTGCCAGCAGTTTGGGGACTAGGGCTTTCTTT
many	TRBV2	TRBD1	TRBJ1-4	CASSVTGTASATNEKLFF	TGTGCCAGCAGTGTCACAGGGACAGCAAGTGCAACTAATGAAAAACTGTTTTTT
NA	TRBV29-1	TRBD2	TRBJ2-2	CSAGLAGIKANTGELFF	TGCAGCGCTGGGCTAGCGGGAATAAAAGCGAACACCGGGGAGCTGTTTTTT
few	TRBV2	NA	TRBJ2-7	CASRAGGEYEQYF	TGTGCCAGCAGGGCCGGTGGAGAATACGAGCAGTACTTC
few	TRBV4-3	NA	TRBJ2-2	CASSQDPNTGELFF	TGCGCCAGCAGCCAAGATCCGAACACCGGGGAGCTGTTTTTT
NA	TRBV3-1	TRBD2	TRBJ2-7	CASSHLASGRREQYF	TGTGCCAGCAGCCATCTGGCTAGCGGGAGAAGGGAGCAGTACTTC